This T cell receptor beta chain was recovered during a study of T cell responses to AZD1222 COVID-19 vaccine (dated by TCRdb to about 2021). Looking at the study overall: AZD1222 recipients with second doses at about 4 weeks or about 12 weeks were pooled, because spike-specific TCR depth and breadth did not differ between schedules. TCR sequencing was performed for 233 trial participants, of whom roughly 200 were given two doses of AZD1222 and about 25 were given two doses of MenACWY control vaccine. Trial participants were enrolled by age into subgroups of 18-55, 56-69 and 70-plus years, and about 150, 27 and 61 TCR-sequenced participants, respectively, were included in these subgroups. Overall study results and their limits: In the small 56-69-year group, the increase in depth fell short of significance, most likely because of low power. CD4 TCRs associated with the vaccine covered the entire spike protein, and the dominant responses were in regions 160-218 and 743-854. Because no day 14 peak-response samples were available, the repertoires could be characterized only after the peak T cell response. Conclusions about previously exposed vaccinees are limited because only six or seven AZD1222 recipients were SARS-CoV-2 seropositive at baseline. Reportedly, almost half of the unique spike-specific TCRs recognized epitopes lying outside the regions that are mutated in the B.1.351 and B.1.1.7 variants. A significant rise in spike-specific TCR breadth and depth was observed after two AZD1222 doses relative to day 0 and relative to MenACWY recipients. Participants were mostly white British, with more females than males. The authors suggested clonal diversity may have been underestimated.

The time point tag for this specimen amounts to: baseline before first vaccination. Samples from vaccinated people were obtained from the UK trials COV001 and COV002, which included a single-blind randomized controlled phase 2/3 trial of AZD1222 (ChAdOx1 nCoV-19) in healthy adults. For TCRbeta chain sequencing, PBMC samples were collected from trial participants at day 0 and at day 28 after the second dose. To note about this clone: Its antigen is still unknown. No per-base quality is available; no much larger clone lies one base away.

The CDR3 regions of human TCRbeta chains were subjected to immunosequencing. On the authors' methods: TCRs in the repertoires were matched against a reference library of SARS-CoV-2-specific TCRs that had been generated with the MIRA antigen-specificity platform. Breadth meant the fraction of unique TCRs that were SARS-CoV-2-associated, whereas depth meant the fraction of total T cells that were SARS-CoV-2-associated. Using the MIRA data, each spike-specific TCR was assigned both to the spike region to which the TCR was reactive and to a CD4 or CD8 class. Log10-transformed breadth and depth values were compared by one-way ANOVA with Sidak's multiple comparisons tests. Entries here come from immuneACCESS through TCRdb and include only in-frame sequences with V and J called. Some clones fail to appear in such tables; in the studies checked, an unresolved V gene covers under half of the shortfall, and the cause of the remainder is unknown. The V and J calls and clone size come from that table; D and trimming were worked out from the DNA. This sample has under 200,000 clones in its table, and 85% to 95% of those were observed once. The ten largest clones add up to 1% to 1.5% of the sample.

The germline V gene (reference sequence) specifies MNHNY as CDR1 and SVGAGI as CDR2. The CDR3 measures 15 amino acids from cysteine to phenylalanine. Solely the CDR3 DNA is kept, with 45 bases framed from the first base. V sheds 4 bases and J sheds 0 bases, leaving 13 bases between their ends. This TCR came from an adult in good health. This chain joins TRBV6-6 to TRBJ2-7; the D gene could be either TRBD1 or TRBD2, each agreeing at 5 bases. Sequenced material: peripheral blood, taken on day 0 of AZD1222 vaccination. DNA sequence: TGTGCCAGCAGTTTCCGGGACGGAAGCTCCTACGAGCAGTACTTC. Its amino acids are CASSFRDGSSYEQYF.